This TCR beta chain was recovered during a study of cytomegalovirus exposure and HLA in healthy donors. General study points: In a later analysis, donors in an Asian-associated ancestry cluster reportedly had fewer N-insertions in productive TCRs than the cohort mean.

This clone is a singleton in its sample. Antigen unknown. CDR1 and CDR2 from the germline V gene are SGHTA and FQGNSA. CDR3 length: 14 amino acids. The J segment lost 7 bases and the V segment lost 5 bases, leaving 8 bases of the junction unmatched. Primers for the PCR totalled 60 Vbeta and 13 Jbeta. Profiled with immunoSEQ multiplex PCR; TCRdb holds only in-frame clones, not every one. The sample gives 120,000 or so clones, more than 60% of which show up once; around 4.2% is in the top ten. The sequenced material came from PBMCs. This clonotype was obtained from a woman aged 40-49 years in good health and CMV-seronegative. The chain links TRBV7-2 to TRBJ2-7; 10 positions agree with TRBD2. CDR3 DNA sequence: TGTGCCAGCAGCGTGAGCGGGAGGGCCCAAGAGCAGTACTTC. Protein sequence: CASSVSGRAQEQYF. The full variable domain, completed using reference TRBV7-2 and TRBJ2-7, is GAGVSQSPSNKVTEKGKDVELRCDPISGHTALYWYRQSLGQGLEFLIYFQGNSAPDKSGLPSDRFSAERTGGSVSTLTIQRTQQEDSAVYLCASSVSGRAQEQYFGPGTRLTVT.